The 21 T cell receptor beta chains given below trace back to one sample, sequenced in a study of blood T cell repertoires in COVID-19. The repertoire was sequenced with immunoSEQ multiplex PCR; TCRdb's copy has only in-frame clones and lacks some. The sample has around 200,000 clones, 85% seen once. Specimen: peripheral blood. The receptors shown here come from a woman of 80 years or more with acute or convalescent COVID-19.

The V and J genes are TRBV6-5 and TRBJ1-3; D is ambiguous. V lost 2 bases and J lost 0, with 11 bases in between. The CDR3 runs 16 residues. The germline gives CDR1 MNHEY, CDR2 SVGAGI. The CDR3 region has the DNA TGTGCCAGCAGTTACGGGCAGGCAATCTCTGGAAACACCATATATTTT. It yields the protein CASSYGQAISGNTIYF.

The chain couples TRBV28 to TRBJ2-7; D perhaps matches TRBD2 (5 bases). Trimming took 5 bases from V and 0 from J, leaving 14 bases between them. The CDR3 contains 15 residues. Looked up from germline, CDR1 is MDHEN and CDR2 is SYDVKM. CDR3 protein: CASSGWERYSYEQYF. CDR3 coding DNA: TGTGCCAGCAGTGGGTGGGAGCGGTACTCCTACGAGCAGTACTTC.

The chain recombines TRBV12-3 or TRBV12-4 with TRBJ1-1; perhaps TRBD1 as D (6 bases). This CDR3 is 13 amino acids long. Trimming removed 7 bases at V and 8 bases at J, with 17 bases between. CDR3 sequence (DNA): TGTGCCAGCAAAAAGGGCGGGGGCTTGGAAGCTTTCTTT. Encoded protein: CASKKGGGLEAFF.

This chain uses TRBV2 with TRBJ1-1; D is undetermined. Germline CDR1 SNHLY, CDR2 FYNNEI. CDR3 length: 11 residues. The V end lost 8 bases, the J end lost 8 bases, and 12 bases lay between the germline ends. The CDR3 DNA sequence: TGTGCCAGCGAGACACGTCGCGAAGCTTTCTTT. Translating it yields CASETRREAFF.

The J gene is TRBJ2-5, the V gene TRBV5-1; TRBD1 matches at 10 bases. V was clipped by 0 bases and J by 5 bases; unmatched bases: 4. The CDR3 totals 15 residues. Germline CDR1 reads SGHRS; CDR2 reads YFSETQ. The CDR3 spells CASSLGGQGSETQYF. In nucleotides, the CDR3 is TGCGCCAGCAGCTTGGGGGGACAGGGGAGCGAGACCCAGTACTTC.

The chain carries TRBV11-3 and TRBJ1-1, with TRBD1 identical over 9 bases. The CDR3 has 13 amino acids. Per germline, CDR1 SGHNT and CDR2 YENEEA. After removal of 3 bases from V and 11 bases from J, the junction contained 7 bases not matched to a gene. The CDR3: CASSFSQGARAFF. CDR3 in DNA: TGTGCCAGCAGCTTTTCACAGGGGGCGCGTGCTTTCTTT. Full variable domain (remainder filled in from reference TRBV11-3 and TRBJ1-1): EAGVVQSPRYKIIEKKQPVAFWCNPISGHNTLYWYLQNLGQGPELLIRYENEEAVDDSQLPKDRFSAERLKGVDSTLKIQPAELGDSAVYLCASSFSQGARAFFGQGTRLTVV.

The chain uses TRBV28 and TRBJ1-1; D ambiguous. CDR1 and CDR2 from the germline V gene are MDHEN and SYDVKM. The CDR3 consists of 12 residues. V was trimmed by 3 bases and J by 4 bases, leaving 6 bases between them. CDR3 in amino acids: CASSFSGTEAFF. The DNA for the CDR3 is TGTGCCAGCAGTTTCAGTGGCACTGAAGCTTTCTTT.

V and J are TRBV4-1 and TRBJ2-7; the match to TRBD1 covers 7 bases. The CDR3 extends over 14 amino acids. Germline V lookup: CDR1 MGHRA, CDR2 YSYEKL. With V trimmed by 1 base and J by 3 bases, 3 bases remained unmatched. The CDR3 DNA is TGCGCCAGCAGCCAAGGACAGGGCCTCTACGAGCAGTACTTC. This encodes CASSQGQGLYEQYF.

The table lists this clone with a count of one. The chain carries TRBV5-1 and TRBJ2-7, with D possibly TRBD2 on 6 matching bases. The CDR3 loop spans 16 amino acids. Between the trimmed V and J ends, which lost 1 base and 5 bases, there was a span of 19 bases. Germline values: CDR1 SGHRS, CDR2 YFSETQ. In nucleotides, the CDR3 is TGCGCCAGCAGCTTGTCGTGGACTACCCTCATGGACGAGCAGTACTTC. It encodes CASSLSWTTLMDEQYF.

This clone was seen a handful of times. The V gene is TRBV6-2 or TRBV6-3, the J gene TRBJ2-1; 10 bases align to TRBD2. V shed 2 bases, J shed 7 bases, and the junction held 8 bases outside the gene matches. The CDR3 is 16 residues long. Per the germline V gene, CDR1 is MNHEY and CDR2 is SVGEGT. The CDR3 DNA reads as TGTGCCAGCAGTTACCTTGTAGCGGGAGGCCGTAATGAGCAGTTCTTC. Its protein product is CASSYLVAGGRNEQFF.

This clone has more than one count but fewer than ten. The chain carries TRBV6-5 and TRBJ2-7; a weak D match, TRBD2 (5 bases). Trimming pared 0 bases from V and 9 bases from J, leaving 21 bases between. This CDR3 has 16 amino acids. Germline loops: CDR1 MNHEY, CDR2 SVGAGI. The CDR3 here is CASSYSTTAGGSMQYF. The DNA for the CDR3 is TGTGCCAGCAGTTACTCGACGACGGCGGGCGGCTCGATGCAGTACTTC.

The rearrangement links TRBV14 to TRBJ2-1; 8 bases agree with TRBD2. Germline CDR1 and CDR2: SGHDN and FVKESK. The CDR3 covers 17 residues. V lost 3 bases to trimming and J lost 0 bases; unmatched junction nucleotides: 7. The CDR3 DNA is TGTGCCAGCAGCCAGTGGGAGCGGGAGAACTCCTACAATGAGCAGTTCTTC. Translated, it gives CASSQWERENSYNEQFF.

The rearrangement links TRBV19 to TRBJ1-2; D is perhaps TRBD1 (5 bases). Germline V lookup: CDR1 LNHDA, CDR2 SQIVND (reference sequence). V dropped 6 bases and J dropped 5 bases, with 13 bases sitting between them. The CDR3 sequence is 13 residues long. For the CDR3, the DNA is TGTGCCAGTAGGCGGGACCTGAGGTATGGCTACACCTTC. This sequence encodes CASRRDLRYGYTF. The variable domain in full, completed from reference TRBV19 and TRBJ1-2, reads DGGITQSPKYLFRKEGQNVTLSCEQNLNHDAMYWYRQDPGQGLRLIYYSQIVNDFQKGDIAEGYSVSREKKESFPLTVTSAQKNPTAFYLCASRRDLRYGYTFGSGTRLTVV.

The chain has TRBV28 and TRBJ2-3, with D perhaps TRBD1 (5 bases). Germline CDR1 MDHEN, CDR2 SYDVKM. With 0 bases removed from V and 0 bases from J, the gap between germline ends came to 22 bases. The CDR3 is 20 residues long. The chain's CDR3 is CASSLWPLTLRQNSTDTQYF. In DNA form, the CDR3 reads TGTGCCAGCAGTTTATGGCCCCTCACCTTACGACAGAATAGCACAGATACGCAGTATTTT.

The chain uses TRBV6-5 and TRBJ1-1; a weak D match, TRBD1 (6 bases). The CDR3 covers 15 residues. CDR1 is MNHEY and CDR2 is SVGAGI in the germline V gene. V dropped 6 bases and J dropped 4 bases, with 18 bases sitting between them. This CDR3 reads CASRLHRAVGTEAFF. In DNA form, the CDR3 reads TGTGCCAGCAGGCTCCACAGGGCTGTGGGCACTGAAGCTTTCTTT.

This clone is a singleton in its sample. The J gene is TRBJ1-2, the V gene TRBV6-5, with a possible D match to TRBD1 (5 bases). CDR1 and CDR2 (germline): MNHEY, SVGAGI. V dropped 6 bases and J dropped 1 base, with 15 bases sitting between them. CDR3 length: 15 residues. CDR3 loop: CASRRGGAHNYGYTF. The CDR3 nucleotides read TGTGCCAGCAGAAGGGGCGGAGCTCATAACTATGGCTACACCTTC.

The rearrangement links TRBV5-1 to TRBJ2-1; 7 bases are shared with TRBD2. J was trimmed by 0 bases and V by 5 bases; bases with no gene match: 14. The CDR3 sequence is 18 residues long. In germline, CDR1 is SGHRS, CDR2 YFSETQ. CDR3 DNA sequence: TGCGCCAGCAGGCCTAGCGGACCGGCTTACGACTCCTACAATGAGCAGTTCTTC. Amino acids: CASRPSGPAYDSYNEQFF.

The chain links TRBV2 to TRBJ1-3, with 10 bases lining up with TRBD1. The CDR3 covers 14 residues. The V and J ends lost 6 bases and 8 bases, in that order; junction bases with no gene match: 7. Per germline, CDR1 SNHLY and CDR2 FYNNEI. For the CDR3, the DNA is TGTGCCAGCAGGAGACAGGGGGCTAGGGACACCATATATTTT. Protein: CASRRQGARDTIYF.

The chain carries TRBV7-9 and TRBJ1-3; TRBD1 is a possible D gene (6 bases). Germline loops: CDR1 SEHNR, CDR2 FQNEAQ (reference sequence). The CDR3 runs 14 residues. V dropped 6 bases and J dropped 5 bases, with 14 bases sitting between them. CDR3 bases: TGTGCCAGCAGGCCTGACAGGTCAAGAAACACCATATATTTT. It encodes CASRPDRSRNTIYF.

This clone came up once. The chain carries TRBV6-6 and TRBJ2-1; 14 bases map to TRBD2. The CDR3 extends over 16 amino acids. The germline gives CDR1 MNHNY, CDR2 SVGAGI (reference sequence). After removal of 6 bases from V and 8 bases from J, the junction contained 9 bases not matched to a gene. CDR3 coding DNA: TGTGCCAGCAGCCCTAGACTAGCGGGAGGGCCTCATGAGCAGTTCTTC. Protein product: CASSPRLAGGPHEQFF.

The rearrangement links TRBV6-5 to TRBJ2-7; 8 nucleotides match TRBD2. The germline V gene has CDR1 MNHEY and CDR2 SVGAGI. The CDR3 runs 14 residues. V dropped 6 bases and J dropped 2; count of bases not matched to a gene: 6. CDR3 coding DNA: TGTGCCAGCAGGGGTAGCGGGGCCCCCTACGAGCAGTACTTC. As protein: CASRGSGAPYEQYF.